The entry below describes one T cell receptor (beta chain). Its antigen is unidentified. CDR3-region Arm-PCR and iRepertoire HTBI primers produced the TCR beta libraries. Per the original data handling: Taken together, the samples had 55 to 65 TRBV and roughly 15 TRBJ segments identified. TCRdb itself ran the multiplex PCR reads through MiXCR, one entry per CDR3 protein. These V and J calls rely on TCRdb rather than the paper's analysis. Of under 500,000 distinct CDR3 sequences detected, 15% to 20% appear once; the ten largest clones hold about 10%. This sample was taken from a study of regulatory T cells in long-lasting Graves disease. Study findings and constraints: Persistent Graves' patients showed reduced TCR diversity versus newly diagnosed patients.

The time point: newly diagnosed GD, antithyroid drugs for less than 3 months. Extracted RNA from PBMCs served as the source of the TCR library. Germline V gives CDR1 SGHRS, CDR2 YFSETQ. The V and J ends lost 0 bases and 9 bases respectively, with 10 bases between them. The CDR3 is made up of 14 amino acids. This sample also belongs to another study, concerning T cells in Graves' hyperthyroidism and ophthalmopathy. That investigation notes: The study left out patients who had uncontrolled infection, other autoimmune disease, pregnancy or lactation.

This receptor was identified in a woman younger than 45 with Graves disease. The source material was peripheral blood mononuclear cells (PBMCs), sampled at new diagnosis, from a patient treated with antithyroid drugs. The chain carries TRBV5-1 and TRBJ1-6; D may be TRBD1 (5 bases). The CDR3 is CASSLEQGGSPLHF. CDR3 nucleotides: TGCGCCAGCAGCTTGGAGCAGGGTGGTTCACCCCTCCACTTT.